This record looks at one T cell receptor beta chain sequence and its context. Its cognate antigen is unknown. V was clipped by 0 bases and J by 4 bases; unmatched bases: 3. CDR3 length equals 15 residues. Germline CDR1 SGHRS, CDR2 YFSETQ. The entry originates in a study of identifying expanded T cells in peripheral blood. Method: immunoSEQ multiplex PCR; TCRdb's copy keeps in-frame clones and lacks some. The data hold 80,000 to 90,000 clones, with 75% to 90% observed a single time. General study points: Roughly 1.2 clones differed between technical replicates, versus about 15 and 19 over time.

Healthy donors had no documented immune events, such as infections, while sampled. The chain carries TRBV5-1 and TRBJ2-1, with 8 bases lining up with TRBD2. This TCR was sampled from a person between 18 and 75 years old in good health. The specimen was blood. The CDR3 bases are TGCGCCAGCAGCTTGGCGAGCGGGAGTTACAATGAGCAGTTCTTC. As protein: CASSLASGSYNEQFF.